The TCR beta chain described here comes from a study of T-cell reconstitution after alpha-beta-depleted transplantation in children. Study-wide results and limits: In patients about two months after transplant, alpha-beta T cells reportedly arose from several hundred expanded graft clones. One year post-transplant, T-cell counts and diversity were largely derived from T cells produced anew. The study traced high day-60 TCRbeta diversity in some patients to surviving recipient T cells and thymic progenitors.

TCRbeta library construction was performed incorporating unique molecular identifiers. Each CDR3 protein is one row after TCRdb ran MiXCR on the PCR reads. The table has approximately 800,000 distinct CDR3 sequences, 16% seen once. Trimming removed 5 bases at V and 7 bases at J, with 13 bases between. The CDR3 is 13 amino acids. Germline CDR1 reads SEHNR; CDR2 reads FQNEAQ (reference sequence). This clonotype turned up a few times. Its antigen is as yet unknown. This sample comprised PBMCs, mostly from graft donor cells, obtained 360 days after TCRalphabeta/CD19-depleted stem cell transplant. This clonotype was sampled from a male patient between 10 and 17 years old who had a stem cell transplant for acute lymphoblastic leukemia, so the T cells may come from the graft donor. This chain joins TRBV7-9 and TRBJ2-3; no firm D call. CDR3 coding DNA: TGTGCCAGCAGCCCACCAGCCCGGCATACGCAGTATTTT. It is translated as CASSPPARHTQYF.